These 25 T cell receptor beta chains share one sample of origin, sequenced in a study of T cell responses to AZD1222 COVID-19 vaccine. Libraries were prepared by immunoSEQ multiplex PCR; TCRdb keeps only in-frame clonotypes and omits some of them. The sample consists of about 140,000 clones, 85% to 95% of them appearing once. The sequences come from peripheral blood, collected on day 0 of AZD1222 vaccination. These receptors all come from an adult in good health.

The V gene is TRBV4-1, the J gene TRBJ1-5; TRBD1 might be the D (5 bases). The CDR3 length is 15 residues. The germline V gene has CDR1 MGHRA and CDR2 YSYEKL. Trimming removed 1 base at V and 3 bases at J, with 10 bases between. As DNA, the CDR3 is TGCGCCAGCAGCCAAGGAGGGGCGCTCAATCAGCCCCAGCATTTT. As protein: CASSQGGALNQPQHF.

The chain combines TRBV5-6 with TRBJ2-2; 9 bases are a match to TRBD1. Unmatched junction bases numbered 7, after V lost 5 bases and J lost 5 bases. This CDR3 comprises 15 residues. Looked up from germline, CDR1 is SGHDT and CDR2 is YYEEEE. The CDR3 DNA reads TGTGCCAGCAGTTCTGACAGGGGGGATACCGGGGAGCTGTTTTTT. Translating gives CASSSDRGDTGELFF.

Concerning this clone itself: Other DNA sequences in this sample translate to the same CDR3. The chain combines TRBV12-3 or TRBV12-4 with TRBJ1-2; D unclear. The CDR3 is made up of 11 amino acids. The germline V and J ends were trimmed by 5 bases and 7 bases, with 8 bases remaining between them. The CDR3 bases are TGTGCCAGCAGTCTCCGTGGTGGCTACACCTTC. Translation: CASSLRGGYTF.

This chain links TRBV20-1 with TRBJ1-1; tentative D call: TRBD1 (5 bases). V lost 3 bases and J 8 bases, leaving 10 bases between the germline ends. Germline V CDR1 and CDR2: DFQATT, SNEGSKA (reference sequence). This CDR3 region has 11 residues. CDR3 protein: CSASRVQEAFF. CDR3 in DNA: TGCAGTGCTAGCAGGGTACAAGAAGCTTTCTTT.

This clone was counted a single time. The CDR3 DNA sequence: TGCAGCGTCGCCCGGACGGCTTCGAGCAACTATGGCTACACCTTC. Translation gives CSVARTASSNYGYTF. The V gene is TRBV29-1, the J gene TRBJ1-2; D is unclear. Trimming pared 6 bases from V and 2 bases from J, leaving 19 bases between. The CDR3 length is 15 residues. Germline loops: CDR1 SQVTM, CDR2 ANQGSEA.

This chain links TRBV5-5 with TRBJ2-1, with 10 bases identical to TRBD1. The CDR3 is 15 amino acids. Germline CDR1 SGHKS, CDR2 YYEKEE (reference sequence). The ends lost 4 bases at V and 4 bases at J; junction bases unmatched: 5. CDR3 nucleotide sequence: TGTGCCAGCAGCCCCGGGACAGGGGTATACAATGAGCAGTTCTTC. Protein product: CASSPGTGVYNEQFF.

The rearrangement uses TRBV6-2 or TRBV6-3 and TRBJ2-1; TRBD2 might be the D (6 bases). The CDR3 is 16 residues long. The ends were cut back, 2 bases at V and 9 bases at J, with 20 bases in the middle. Germline V CDR1 and CDR2: MNHEY, SVGEGT. The CDR3: CASSYGRAGRPSEQFF. The CDR3 DNA follows: TGTGCCAGCAGTTACGGAAGAGCGGGCCGACCGAGTGAGCAGTTCTTC.

The chain has TRBV3-1 (or the pseudogene TRBV3-2) and TRBJ2-2; 11 bases fit TRBD1. Germline values: CDR1 LGHDT, CDR2 YNNKEL (reference sequence). The CDR3 runs 18 residues. V dropped 3 bases and J dropped 4; count of bases not matched to a gene: 10. For the CDR3, the DNA is TGTGCCAGCAGCCAGGCTAAACCCGGGACAGGGGGCACCGGGGAGCTGTTTTTT. Translated, it gives CASSQAKPGTGGTGELFF.

The chain has TRBV11-2 and TRBJ1-2; no reliable D call. V dropped 4 bases and J dropped 4 bases, with 13 bases sitting between them. CDR3 length: 14 residues. Germline V gene sequence: CDR1 SGHAT, CDR2 FQNNGV. CDR3 coding DNA: TGTGCCAGCAGCTCCCTCCCCCCGGGCTATGGCTACACCTTC. It translates to CASSSLPPGYGYTF.

The V call is TRBV5-8, the J call TRBJ1-2; D is unclear. This CDR3 has 14 residues. V was shortened by 0 bases and J by 5 bases, with 11 bases between the two germline ends. Germline V CDR1 and CDR2: SGHTS, YDEGEE. The CDR3 loop is CASSLDPSRYGYTF. CDR3 in DNA: TGTGCCAGCAGCTTGGATCCATCTAGGTATGGCTACACCTTC. Combining the CDR3 with reference TRBV5-8 and TRBJ1-2 gives the whole variable domain EAGVTQSPTHLIKTRGQQATLRCSPISGHTSVYWYQQALGLGLQFLLWYDEGEERNRGNFPPRFSGRQFPNYSSELNVNALELEDSALYLCASSLDPSRYGYTFGSGTRLTVV.

The chain couples TRBV9 to TRBJ2-2, with a possible D match to TRBD1 (5 bases). CDR3 length equals 14 residues. The germline gives CDR1 SGDLS, CDR2 YYNGEE. Trimming took 7 bases from V and 2 from J, leaving 12 bases between them. DNA of the CDR3: TGTGCCAGCGAAAGACAGACTAACACCGGGGAGCTGTTTTTT. It yields the protein CASERQTNTGELFF.

CDR3 DNA: TGTGCCAGTACCCCAGACAGGGTGGGCACTGAAGCTTTCTTT. Protein sequence: CASTPDRVGTEAFF. This sequence joins TRBV19 and TRBJ1-1; 7 bases map to TRBD1. V dropped 7 bases and J dropped 4; count of bases not matched to a gene: 9. CDR3 length: 14 amino acids. Germline values: CDR1 LNHDA, CDR2 SQIVND (reference sequence).

V and J are TRBV7-2 and TRBJ2-1, with D unresolved. There are 15 residues in the CDR3. Trimming took off 0 bases at V and 0 bases at J, with 6 bases between the two ends. CDR1 SGHTA and CDR2 FQGNSA come from the germline V gene. The DNA of the CDR3 is TGTGCCAGCAGCTTAGCATCGAGCTCCTACAATGAGCAGTTCTTC. Its translation: CASSLASSSYNEQFF.

This clone was recorded a few times. V gene TRBV30 combines with J gene TRBJ1-1; D call uncertain. CDR1 is GTSNPN and CDR2 is SVGIG in the germline V gene (reference sequence). V lost 5 bases, J lost 14 bases, and 21 bases lay in between. The CDR3 runs 12 residues. CDR3 DNA sequence: TGTGCCTGGGCCGGGAAGACACCCCTACGCTTCTTT. Residues: CAWAGKTPLRFF.

V usage is TRBV12-3 or TRBV12-4 and J usage is TRBJ2-5; D not resolved. V was cut by 10 bases and J by 1 base, with 13 bases left in between. The CDR3 spans 13 residues. CDR3 loop: CATQPSGQETQYF. CDR3 bases: TGTGCCACTCAACCCAGTGGCCAAGAGACCCAGTACTTC.

The chain recombines TRBV21-1 with TRBJ1-5. TRBV21-1 is deemed a pseudogene. The CDR3 contains 14 residues. The CDR3, as DNA: TGTGCCAGCAGCACGCTAAGGGTAGCTCAGCCCCAGCATTTT. Its translation: CASSTLRVAQPQHF.

The chain uses TRBV20-1 and TRBJ1-1, with D possibly matching TRBD1 (5 bases). Germline CDR1 DFQATT, CDR2 SNEGSKA (reference sequence). The CDR3 totals 13 residues. The V and J ends lost 3 bases and 6 bases respectively, with 14 bases between them. Written as DNA, the CDR3 is TGCAGTGCTAGTCTACAGGTTGGGGCTGAAGCTTTCTTT. It translates to CSASLQVGAEAFF.

The table lists this clone with a count of one. J is TRBJ2-1 and V is TRBV9, with 10 positions matching TRBD2. Losses at the gene ends were 1 base for V and 9 bases for J; bases not matched to a gene: 10. The CDR3 is 16 residues long. The germline V gene has CDR1 SGDLS and CDR2 YYNGEE. In DNA, the CDR3 is TGTGCCAGCAGCGTAACTTCCGGGACTAGCGTTTCTGAGCAGTTCTTC. Amino acids: CASSVTSGTSVSEQFF. The complete variable domain, with remaining parts taken from reference TRBV9 and TRBJ2-1, reads DSGVTQTPKHLITATGQRVTLRCSPRSGDLSVYWYQQSLDQGLQFLIQYYNGEERAKGNILERFSAQQFPDLHSELNLSSLELGDSALYFCASSVTSGTSVSEQFFGPGTRLTVL.

Only one count was recorded for this clone. The rearrangement joins TRBV18 to TRBJ1-2, with a possible D match to TRBD1 (6 bases). The CDR3 totals 12 residues. CDR1 is KGHSH and CDR2 is LQKENI in the germline V gene. The ends were cut back, 1 base at V and 8 bases at J, with 8 bases in the middle. The chain's CDR3 is CASSPQGEGYTF. As DNA, the CDR3 is TGTGCCAGCTCACCACAGGGGGAAGGCTACACCTTC.

The rearrangement links TRBV6-5 to TRBJ1-1, with a possible D match to TRBD1 (6 bases). The V and J ends lost 5 bases and 4 bases respectively, with 11 bases between them. The CDR3 contains 13 residues. In germline, CDR1 is MNHEY, CDR2 SVGAGI. The CDR3 DNA follows: TGTGCCAGCAGTCTAACGACAGGCACTGAAGCTTTCTTT. Its protein is CASSLTTGTEAFF.

V usage is TRBV7-2 and J usage is TRBJ2-5; possible D gene TRBD1, 6 bases. The CDR3 has 16 residues. CDR1 and CDR2 from the germline V gene are SGHTA and FQGNSA. Trimming pared 1 base from V and 5 bases from J, leaving 17 bases between. CDR3 residues: CASSLGGPREVETQYF. The CDR3 region has the DNA TGTGCCAGCAGCTTAGGGGGGCCCCGCGAGGTGGAGACCCAGTACTTC.

This chain joins TRBV6-5 and TRBJ2-7, with 9 bases fitting TRBD2. The V gene's germline CDR1 is MNHEY and CDR2 SVGAGI. With 7 bases clipped from V and 4 bases from J, the junction kept 8 bases outside the gene matches. This CDR3 comprises 14 residues. This CDR3 is CASKELAGTYEQYF. The CDR3 region has the DNA TGTGCCAGCAAGGAGCTAGCGGGGACTTACGAGCAGTACTTC.

The rearrangement joins TRBV5-1 to TRBJ1-1, with 8 bases aligning to TRBD1. The length of the CDR3 is 17 residues. In germline, CDR1 is SGHRS, CDR2 YFSETQ. Trimming took 0 bases from V and 0 from J; bases not matched to a gene: 7. Written as DNA, the CDR3 is TGCGCCAGCAGCTTGGACGGGACAGGAGGGATGAACACTGAAGCTTTCTTT. This gives the protein CASSLDGTGGMNTEAFF. The variable domain in full, with the rest retrieved from reference TRBV5-1 and TRBJ1-1, is KAGVTQTPRYLIKTRGQQVTLSCSPISGHRSVSWYQQTPGQGLQFLFEYFSETQRNKGNFPGRFSGRQFSNSRSEMNVSTLELGDSALYLCASSLDGTGGMNTEAFFGQGTRLTVV.

This clone appeared once. The V and J genes are TRBV19 and TRBJ2-1; D may be TRBD1 (6 bases). CDR1 is LNHDA, CDR2 SQIVND, per germline (reference sequence). V was cut by 4 bases and J by 4 bases, with 14 bases left in between. This CDR3 has 15 residues. In DNA form, the CDR3 reads TGTGCCAGTAGTAGTGGGACAATGGGGTACAATGAGCAGTTCTTC. Protein sequence: CASSSGTMGYNEQFF.

The chain is built from TRBV7-9 and TRBJ1-1; possible D gene TRBD1, 6 bases. From germline, CDR1 is SEHNR and CDR2 FQNEAQ (reference sequence). The germline V and J ends were trimmed by 3 bases and 4 bases, with 12 bases remaining between them. The CDR3 contains 14 residues. CDR3 residues: CASSFFGGRTEAFF. Here the CDR3 DNA reads TGTGCCAGCAGCTTTTTTGGGGGCCGCACTGAAGCTTTCTTT.